The clone carrying this T cell receptor (beta chain) has ten or more counts. Its specificity is not known. The entry originates in a study of breast tumors, draining lymph nodes, adjacent tissues. The CDR3 runs 14 residues. Germline-derived CDR1 and CDR2 are LNHDA and SQIVND (reference sequence). V was clipped by 3 bases and J by 10 bases; unmatched bases: 11. TCRdb reanalysed the multiplex PCR reads using MiXCR and keeps one entry per CDR3 protein. The table shows 66,000 or so distinct CDR3 sequences, with roughly two fifths occurring only once. Findings and caveats of the study: Tumor and nontumor repertoires were significantly more similar in luminal-like than in basal-like breast cancer. The lymph node origin of tumor T cells was framed as consistent with a hypothesis, not demonstrated. The data were judged consistent with most tumor T cells coming from lymph node and expanding in tumor. Tumor TCR diversity was below lymph nodes but above nontumor tissue.

The TCR sequence derives from a female donor with breast cancer. Some clones in this sample may be carry-over from other donors' samples. The sample taken for sequencing was breast tumor tissue. The chain combines TRBV19 with TRBJ1-2; 7 nucleotides match TRBD1. This CDR3 reads CASSILGRGQDYTF. CDR3 coding DNA: TGTGCCAGTAGTATCCTAGGGAGGGGGCAGGACTACACCTTC.